The entry below describes one T cell receptor beta chain. Primers for the PCR totalled 60 Vbeta and 13 Jbeta. Sequenced by immunoSEQ multiplex PCR; TCRdb stores in-frame clones only, minus some. Of more than 95,000 clones in the sample, roughly 82% are singletons; the top ten hold roughly 13%. This specimen belongs to a study of cytomegalovirus exposure and HLA in healthy donors. V was trimmed by 6 bases and J by 3 bases, leaving 15 bases between them. CDR1 and CDR2 from the germline V gene are MNHNS and SASEGT. This CDR3 has 14 residues. The specimen was PBMCs. The chain combines TRBV6-1 with TRBJ2-7; no definite D call. The receptor comes from a woman aged 40 to 49 in good health and CMV-seropositive. The CDR3 here is CASSKDLGHYEQYF. For the CDR3, the DNA is TGTGCCAGCAGCAAAGACCTAGGCCACTACGAGCAGTACTTC.